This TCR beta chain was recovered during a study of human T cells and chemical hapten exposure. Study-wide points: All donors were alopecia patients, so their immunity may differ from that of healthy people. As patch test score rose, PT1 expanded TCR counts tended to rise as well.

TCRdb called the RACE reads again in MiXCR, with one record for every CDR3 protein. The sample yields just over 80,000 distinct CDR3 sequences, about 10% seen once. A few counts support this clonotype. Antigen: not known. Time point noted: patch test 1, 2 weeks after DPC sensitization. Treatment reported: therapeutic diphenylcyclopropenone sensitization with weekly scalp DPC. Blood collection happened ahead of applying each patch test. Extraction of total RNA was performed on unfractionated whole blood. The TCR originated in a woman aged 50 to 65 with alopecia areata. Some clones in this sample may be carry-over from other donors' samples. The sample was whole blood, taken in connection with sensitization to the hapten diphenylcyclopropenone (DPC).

The CDR3 loop is CASSPSRQGSYEQYF. Here the CDR3 DNA reads TGTGCCAGCTCCCCCAGTCGTCAGGGCAGCTACGAGCAGTACTTC. The chain employs TRBV18 and TRBJ2-7, with D perhaps TRBD1 (5 bases). The V gene's germline CDR1 is KGHSH and CDR2 LQKENI. Trimming took 6 bases from V and 3 from J, leaving 18 bases between them. The CDR3 consists of 15 residues.